This entry concerns a single T cell receptor (beta chain). Authors' processing steps: It was from reference gene primer amplification that nucleated cell counts were estimated. The method was immunoSEQ multiplex PCR; TCRdb's version includes in-frame clones alone and lacks a portion of them. V and J calls and clone size are copied from that table; D and trimming were computed from the DNA. The repertoire holds around 110,000 clones, around 83% seen once, with roughly 4% in the top ten. CDR1 is SGHDN and CDR2 is FVKESK in the germline V gene. The CDR3 contains 17 residues. The ends lost 0 bases at V and 5 bases at J; junction bases unmatched: 5. The record originates from a study of blood T cell repertoires in COVID-19.

The receptor was derived from an older man with acute or convalescent COVID-19. The sample taken for sequencing was peripheral blood. The chain carries TRBV14 and TRBJ2-1; TRBD2 matches 12 bases. CDR3 amino acids: CASSQEALAGGNNEQFF. The CDR3 DNA sequence: TGTGCCAGCAGCCAAGAAGCTCTAGCGGGGGGGAACAATGAGCAGTTCTTC. The variable domain in full, completed from reference TRBV14 and TRBJ2-1, reads EAGVTQFPSHSVIEKGQTVTLRCDPISGHDNLYWYRRVMGKEIKFLLHFVKESKQDESGMPNNRFLAERTGGTYSTLKVQPAELEDSGVYFCASSQEALAGGNNEQFFGPGTRLTVL.